A single T cell receptor (beta chain) is shown here with its context. The length of the CDR3 is 15 residues. After removal of 2 bases from V and 1 base from J, the junction contained 4 bases not matched to a gene. The V gene's germline CDR1 is MDHEN and CDR2 SYDVKM. Original data processing: Estimates of nucleated cell counts were drawn from the amplification of reference gene primers. The method was immunoSEQ multiplex PCR; TCRdb's version includes in-frame clones alone and lacks a portion of them. D and trimming were read from the DNA, whereas the V and J calls and clone size are those reported in that table. The repertoire includes approximately 110,000 clones, more than 80% of them detected once, and around 3.3% sits in the top ten. The data were taken from a study of blood T cell repertoires in COVID-19. At the level of the study: Sites in the United States, Italy and Spain provided acute and convalescent COVID-19 samples. Sources were T cells, B-cell-depleted T cells, or PBMCs; the material itself was cDNA or gDNA.

What was sequenced was peripheral blood. The TCR originated in a woman aged 80 or older with COVID-19, enrolled during active disease. The V call is TRBV28, the J call TRBJ2-7, with 8 bases aligning to TRBD2. CDR3 sequence reads: CASSLGTSLSYEQYF. The CDR3 DNA follows: TGTGCCAGCAGTTTAGGGACTAGTCTATCCTACGAGCAGTACTTC.